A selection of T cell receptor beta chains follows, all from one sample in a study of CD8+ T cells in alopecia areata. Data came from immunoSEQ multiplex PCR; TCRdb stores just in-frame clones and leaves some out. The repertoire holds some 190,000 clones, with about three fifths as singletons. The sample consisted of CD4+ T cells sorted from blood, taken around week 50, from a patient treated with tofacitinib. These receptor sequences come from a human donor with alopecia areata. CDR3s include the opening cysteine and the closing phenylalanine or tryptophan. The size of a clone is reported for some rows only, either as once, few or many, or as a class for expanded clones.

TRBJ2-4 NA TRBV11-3 CASSLSRGNIQYF
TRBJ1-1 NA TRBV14 CASSPWTGLNTEAFF
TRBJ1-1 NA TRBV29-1 CSVEGRYTEAFF
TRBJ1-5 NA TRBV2 CASSEGSQPQHF
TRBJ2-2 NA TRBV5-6 CASSLEGYGELFF
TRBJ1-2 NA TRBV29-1 CSVGYSLYGYTF
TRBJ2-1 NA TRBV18 CASSPPSARNNEQFF
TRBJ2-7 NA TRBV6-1 CASSEGWEGLPYEQYF
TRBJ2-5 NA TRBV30 CAWSGTSGGETQYF
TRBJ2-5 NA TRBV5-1 CASSLLTEETQYF
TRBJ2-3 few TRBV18 CASSPEGDTQYF
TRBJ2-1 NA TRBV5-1 CASSLSSEQFF
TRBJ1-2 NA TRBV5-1 CASSLTGLYDGYTF
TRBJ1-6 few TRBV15 CATSSNRGNSPLHF
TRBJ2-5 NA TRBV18 CASSPQADKETQYF
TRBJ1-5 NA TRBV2 CASSDGRGLGNQPQHF
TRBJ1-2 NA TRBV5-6 CASSTGQGTYGYTF
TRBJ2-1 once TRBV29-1 CSTGTSGGANEQFF
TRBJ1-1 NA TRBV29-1 CAWPEAFF
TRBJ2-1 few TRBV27 CASSPGLADLYNEQFF
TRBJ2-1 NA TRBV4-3 CASSYSGGAEQFF
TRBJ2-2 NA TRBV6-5 CASSYPAGGELFF
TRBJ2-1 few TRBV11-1 CASSFGGNSYNEQFF
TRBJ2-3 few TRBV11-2 CASSLRLAGGSADTQYF
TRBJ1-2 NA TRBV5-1 CASSLGRTEGSYTF
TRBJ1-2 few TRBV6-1 CASSPRGQGSGYTF
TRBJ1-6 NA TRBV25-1 CASTPVGNSPLHF
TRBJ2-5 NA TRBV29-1 CSVRRDPQETQYF